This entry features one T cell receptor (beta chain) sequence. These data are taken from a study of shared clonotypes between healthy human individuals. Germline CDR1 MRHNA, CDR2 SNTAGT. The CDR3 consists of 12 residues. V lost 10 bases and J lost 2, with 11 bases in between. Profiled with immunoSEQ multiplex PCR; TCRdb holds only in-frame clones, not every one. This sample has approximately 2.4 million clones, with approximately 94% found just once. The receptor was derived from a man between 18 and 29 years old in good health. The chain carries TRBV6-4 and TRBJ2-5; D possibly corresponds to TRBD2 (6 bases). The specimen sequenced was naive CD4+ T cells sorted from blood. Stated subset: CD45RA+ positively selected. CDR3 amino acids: CANGGVQETQYF. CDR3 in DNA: TGTGCCAATGGAGGGGTGCAAGAGACCCAGTACTTC.